Listed here are 20 T cell receptor beta chains from one sample, sequenced in a study of OX40 agonist ivuxolimab in advanced cancers. Sequenced by immunoSEQ multiplex PCR; TCRdb stores in-frame clones only, minus some. The repertoire holds roughly 110,000 clones, with under 95% as singletons. This specimen consisted of CD4+ or CD8+ T cells sorted from blood, obtained in a trial of the OX40 agonist ivuxolimab. Receptor source: an adult with an advanced solid tumor such as melanoma, head and neck, liver or kidney cancer.

The chain carries TRBV6-1 and TRBJ2-5; D possibly uses TRBD1 or TRBD2 (5 bases each). The J call may be incorrect, as the DNA end agrees better with TRBJ2-7. There are 14 residues in the CDR3. Germline CDR1 and CDR2: MNHNS and SASEGT. The CDR3 DNA is TGTGCCAGCAGTGAAGCGAGGGGATCCTACGAGCAGTACTTC. This translates into CASSEARGSYEQYF.

In nucleotides, the CDR3 is TGTGCCAGCAGCTTCCCAGAGAACACCGGGGAGCTGTTTTTT. Translating it yields CASSFPENTGELFF. The J gene is TRBJ2-2, the V gene TRBV7-8, with unresolved D. Per the germline V gene, CDR1 is SGHVS and CDR2 is FQNEAQ. The CDR3 consists of 14 residues. V was clipped by 3 bases and J by 1 base, with 6 bases between them.

This clone showed up just once. CDR3 bases: TGTGCCAGCAGCATGGAAAGGCGTAGCAATCAGCCCCAGCATTTT. Encoded protein: CASSMERRSNQPQHF. The rearrangement joins TRBV21-1 to TRBJ1-5. TRBV21-1 counts as a pseudogene. The CDR3 runs 15 residues.

The J gene is TRBJ2-6, the V gene TRBV28, with TRBD2 identical over 7 bases. The CDR3 length is 13 residues. From germline, CDR1 is MDHEN and CDR2 SYDVKM. Germline trimming cut 7 bases from V and 9 bases from J; bases unmatched to any gene: 6. The CDR3 loop reads CASTWGGDNVLTF. Here the CDR3 DNA reads TGTGCCAGCACCTGGGGGGGAGACAACGTCCTGACTTTC.

V is TRBV18 and J is TRBJ2-1; 7 bases are a match to TRBD2. With 3 bases clipped from V and 7 bases from J, the junction kept 9 bases outside the gene matches. The CDR3 contains 15 residues. Germline V gene data show CDR1 as KGHSH and CDR2 as LQKENI. CDR3 in amino acids: CASSPTSVGGNEQFF. The DNA for the CDR3 is TGTGCCAGCTCACCTACTAGCGTGGGTGGGAATGAGCAGTTCTTC.

The chain joins TRBV2 to TRBJ1-4, with D perhaps matching TRBD1 (5 bases). CDR1 is SNHLY, CDR2 FYNNEI, per germline. This CDR3 spans 14 amino acids. Trimming stripped 1 base from V and 8 bases from J, with 11 bases between. For the CDR3, the DNA is TGTGCCAGCAGTGAAGATTGGGGCCGAGAAAAACTGTTTTTT. Its translation is CASSEDWGREKLFF.

This sequence joins TRBV28 and TRBJ2-1; D not certain. V lost 7 bases, J lost 0 bases, and 25 bases lay in between. The V gene's germline CDR1 is MDHEN and CDR2 SYDVKM. This CDR3 has 19 amino acids. The CDR3 loop reads CASIDTSRILSPSYNEQFF. In nucleotides, the CDR3 is TGTGCCAGCATTGACACGAGCAGGATACTCTCCCCCTCCTACAATGAGCAGTTCTTC.

The CDR3 loop reads CASRGGQGGREQYF. Written as DNA, the CDR3 is TGTGCCAGCAGGGGAGGACAGGGTGGGCGCGAGCAGTACTTC. The chain is built from TRBV6-5 and TRBJ2-7, with 8 bases aligning to TRBD1. CDR1 is MNHEY, CDR2 SVGAGI, per germline. The CDR3 sequence is 14 residues long. Trimming cost V 6 bases and J 6 bases; bases outside gene matches: 10.

This chain links TRBV19 with TRBJ1-4; 10 bases are shared with TRBD1. Germline assignment: CDR1 LNHDA and CDR2 SQIVND (reference sequence). CDR3 length: 16 amino acids. The trim removed 6 bases at V and 4 bases at J, leaving 8 bases unmatched. This CDR3 reads CASRPRDRGGNEKLFF. The CDR3 coding sequence is TGTGCCAGTAGACCCCGGGACAGGGGTGGTAATGAAAAACTGTTTTTT.

V is TRBV11-3 and J is TRBJ1-1, with TRBD1 matching 8 bases. With V trimmed by 5 bases and J by 5 bases, 13 bases remained unmatched. There are 16 residues in the CDR3. Germline V lookup: CDR1 SGHNT, CDR2 YENEEA. The CDR3 DNA reads TGTGCCAGCAGCCCTACTGACAGGGGAACGTTAACTGAAGCTTTCTTT. Translation gives CASSPTDRGTLTEAFF. The variable domain in full, completed from reference TRBV11-3 and TRBJ1-1, reads EAGVVQSPRYKIIEKKQPVAFWCNPISGHNTLYWYLQNLGQGPELLIRYENEEAVDDSQLPKDRFSAERLKGVDSTLKIQPAELGDSAVYLCASSPTDRGTLTEAFFGQGTRLTVV.

The J gene is TRBJ2-2, the V gene TRBV6-1; a weak D match, TRBD1 (6 bases). The CDR3 loop spans 15 amino acids. Deletions cut 4 bases from V and 5 bases from J, with 14 bases between. CDR1 is MNHNS, CDR2 SASEGT, per germline. CDR3 protein: CASSVQGPGTGELFF. As DNA, the CDR3 is TGTGCCAGCAGTGTTCAGGGGCCGGGGACCGGGGAGCTGTTTTTT.

The V and J genes are TRBV7-2 and TRBJ2-3; D remains unclear. The ends were cut back, 8 bases at V and 0 bases at J, with 18 bases in the middle. From germline, CDR1 is SGHTA and CDR2 FQGNSA. This CDR3 spans 16 amino acids. CDR3 protein: CASGGLTRGSTDTQYF. The DNA for the CDR3 is TGTGCCAGCGGCGGTCTAACACGCGGAAGCACAGATACGCAGTATTTT.

This clone showed up just a few times. The chain combines TRBV9 with TRBJ2-5; the D is unclear. There are 13 residues in the CDR3. Trimming took 0 bases from V and 7 from J, leaving 10 bases between them. Germline-derived CDR1 and CDR2 are SGDLS and YYNGEE. The CDR3 coding sequence is TGTGCCAGCAGCGTAGACAACGGTGGGACCCAGTACTTC. It yields the protein CASSVDNGGTQYF.

A single count supports this clone. The rearrangement links TRBV6-1 to TRBJ2-7; perhaps D is TRBD1 or TRBD2 (5 bases each). V was cut by 2 bases and J by 7 bases, with 12 bases left in between. CDR3 length equals 13 residues. Germline lookup yields CDR1 MNHNS and CDR2 SASEGT. The chain's CDR3 is CASSENPGREQYF. The DNA of the CDR3 is TGTGCCAGCAGTGAAAACCCGGGGCGGGAGCAGTACTTC.

V usage is TRBV6-5 and J usage is TRBJ2-1, with D possibly matching TRBD2 (5 bases). Trimming left V 6 bases short and J 0 bases short, with 12 bases between. The CDR3 has 15 residues. Per germline, CDR1 MNHEY and CDR2 SVGAGI. The CDR3 DNA is TGTGCCAGCAGGGACTCGCCGAGCTCCTACAATGAGCAGTTCTTC. The encoded protein is CASRDSPSSYNEQFF.

The chain is built from TRBV6-1 and TRBJ2-1; TRBD2 matches at 14 bases. CDR1 MNHNS and CDR2 SASEGT come from the germline V gene. This CDR3 has 13 residues. After removal of 10 bases from V and 6 bases from J, the junction contained 2 bases not matched to a gene. The CDR3 here is CATGLAGGNEQFF. The CDR3 bases are TGTGCCACCGGACTAGCGGGAGGCAATGAGCAGTTCTTC.

The rearrangement joins TRBV7-8 to TRBJ2-1; the match to TRBD1 covers 7 bases. V lost 1 base to trimming and J lost 10 bases; unmatched junction nucleotides: 1. Germline CDR1 and CDR2: SGHVS and FQNEAQ. The CDR3 is made up of 12 amino acids. The CDR3 sequence is CASSLGTGEQFF. The CDR3 DNA is TGTGCCAGCAGCTTAGGGACAGGCGAGCAGTTCTTC.

The chain recombines TRBV2 with TRBJ2-1; 10 bases are a match to TRBD2. The CDR3 consists of 14 residues. The J segment lost 4 bases and the V segment lost 7 bases, leaving 4 bases of the junction unmatched. Germline V gene lookup returns CDR1 SNHLY and CDR2 FYNNEI. The CDR3 nucleotides read TGTGCCAGCAAACCTAGCGGGGGATACAATGAGCAGTTCTTC. This translates into CASKPSGGYNEQFF.

The gene calls are TRBV21-1 and TRBJ1-1. TRBV21-1 is listed as a pseudogene. CDR3 length: 13 residues. CDR3 nucleotide sequence: TGTGCCAGCAGCAAAGAAGGGCAGATTGAAGCTTTCTTT. Its protein is CASSKEGQIEAFF.

The gene calls are TRBV7-8 and TRBJ1-1, with no clear D. Trimming pared 0 bases from V and 3 bases from J, leaving 5 bases between. Germline V gives CDR1 SGHVS, CDR2 FQNEAQ. CDR3 size: 13 residues. The CDR3 sequence: CASSLAGHTEAFF. The CDR3 bases are TGTGCCAGCAGCTTAGCAGGGCACACTGAAGCTTTCTTT.